Below, 19 T cell receptor beta chains from the same sample are listed, as sequenced in a study of neurological immune-mediated disorders. TCRdb reprocessed the 5' RACE reads via MiXCR and lists one record per CDR3 protein. Seen here are about 80,000 distinct CDR3 sequences, roughly 9.5% observed once, and the top ten hold less than 2%. Sequencing was performed on PBMCs. These receptor sequences come from a man in his fifties in good health.

V is TRBV19 and J is TRBJ2-2; tentative D call: TRBD2 (5 bases). CDR3 size: 16 residues. Germline V gene sequence: CDR1 LNHDA, CDR2 SQIVND (reference sequence). Trimming removed 5 bases from V and 6 bases from J, with 19 bases in between. The CDR3 DNA sequence: TGTGCCAGTAGTTCCGGACCGATGGGAGTCGCCGGGGAGCTGTTTTTT. This encodes CASSSGPMGVAGELFF.

The sample holds many counts of this clonotype. V and J are TRBV20-1 and TRBJ2-7; D is ambiguous. Germline V gene data show CDR1 as DFQATT and CDR2 as SNEGSKA (reference sequence). V was trimmed by 3 bases and J by 2 bases, leaving 14 bases between them. There are 14 residues in the CDR3. The CDR3 bases are TGCAGTGCTAGGCGCCCGCGGTACCCCTACGAGCAGTACTTC. This gives the protein CSARRPRYPYEQYF.

This clonotype was detected many times. The rearrangement uses TRBV4-2 and TRBJ1-2; TRBD1 matches 12 bases. The CDR3 is 17 residues long. Per germline, CDR1 LGHNA and CDR2 YNFKEQ. Trimming removed 1 base from V and 3 bases from J; junction bases left unmatched: 6. The CDR3 nucleotides read TGTGCCAGCAGCCAAGGGGGACAGGGGGCACTCGACTATGGCTACACCTTC. The encoded protein is CASSQGGQGALDYGYTF.

In this sample, this clonotype turned up many times. V gene TRBV10-3 combines with J gene TRBJ2-7, with 10 bases identical to TRBD2. The CDR3 has 14 amino acids. Trimming at V came to 10 bases and at J to 3 bases, leaving 9 bases not matched to a gene. Germline V gene lookup returns CDR1 ENHRY and CDR2 SYGVKD. The CDR3 protein is CATLPTSGIYEQYF. The CDR3 DNA reads as TGTGCCACCTTACCTACTAGCGGGATCTACGAGCAGTACTTC.

The V and J genes are TRBV2 and TRBJ2-7; D possibly uses TRBD1 or TRBD2 (5 bases each). Germline CDR1 and CDR2: SNHLY and FYNNEI. The CDR3 totals 12 residues. Deletions cut 7 bases from V and 2 bases from J, with 9 bases between. The CDR3 region is CASNRGAYEQYF. The CDR3 coding sequence is TGTGCCAGCAACAGAGGGGCCTACGAGCAGTACTTC.

This clonotype came up many times. The chain uses TRBV5-1 and TRBJ2-5; the match to TRBD2 covers 7 bases. Germline CDR1 is SGHRS and CDR2 is YFSETQ. With 0 bases clipped from V and 0 bases from J, the junction kept 2 bases outside the gene matches. CDR3 length: 15 residues. For the CDR3, the DNA is TGCGCCAGCAGCTTGGCCGGGACTAACCAAGAGACCCAGTACTTC. It codes for CASSLAGTNQETQYF.

This clonotype occurred many times. This chain connects TRBV11-2 to TRBJ2-7, with TRBD1 matching 8 bases. V was pared by 5 bases and J by 2 bases, with 11 bases of the junction left unmatched. The CDR3 runs 16 residues. CDR1 is SGHAT, CDR2 FQNNGV, per germline. CDR3 sequence reads: CASSPTGQGNTYEQYF. CDR3 in DNA: TGTGCCAGCAGCCCTACTGGACAGGGTAACACCTACGAGCAGTACTTC.

This clonotype was recorded at least ten times. The rearrangement links TRBV7-2 to TRBJ2-7; D is tentatively TRBD1 or TRBD2 (6 bases each). Trimming cost V 4 bases and J 0 bases, with 10 bases left between them. In germline, CDR1 is SGHTA, CDR2 FQGNSA. The CDR3 runs to 14 residues. Written as DNA, the CDR3 is TGTGCCAGCAGCTGGAGGGGGTCCTCCTACGAGCAGTACTTC. This encodes CASSWRGSSYEQYF.

This clonotype was seen repeatedly, ten times or more. V is TRBV28 and J is TRBJ2-1, with 11 bases that match TRBD2. CDR1 MDHEN and CDR2 SYDVKM come from the germline V gene. Losses at the gene ends were 3 bases for V and 0 bases for J; bases not matched to a gene: 13. The CDR3 runs to 20 residues. The CDR3 bases are TGTGCCAGCAGTTTTGCTCCGGGACTAGCGGTGGGGGGCTCCTACAATGAGCAGTTCTTC. Amino acids: CASSFAPGLAVGGSYNEQFF. Supplemented by reference TRBV28 and TRBJ2-1, the full variable domain reads DVKVTQSSRYLVKRTGEKVFLECVQDMDHENMFWYRQDPGLGLRLIYFSYDVKMKEKGDIPEGYSVSREKKERFSLILESASTNQTSMYLCASSFAPGLAVGGSYNEQFFGPGTRLTVL.

The chain recombines TRBV21-1 with TRBJ1-6. TRBV21-1 is an annotated pseudogene. The CDR3 length is 17 residues. The chain's CDR3 is CASSKVQAVPYNSPLHF. The CDR3, as DNA: TGTGCCAGCAGCAAAGTCCAGGCAGTACCGTATAATTCACCCCTCCACTTT.

This clonotype was seen at least ten times. V gene TRBV20-1 combines with J gene TRBJ2-5, with TRBD1 matching 7 bases. J lost 14 bases, V lost 3 bases, and 18 bases had no gene match. Germline values: CDR1 DFQATT, CDR2 SNEGSKA (reference sequence). This CDR3 comprises 14 residues. This CDR3 is CSASGGTTGSLGYF. Here the CDR3 DNA reads TGCAGTGCTAGCGGTGGAACGACAGGGAGTCTGGGCTACTTC.

This clonotype was detected many times. The V gene is TRBV5-1, the J gene TRBJ1-1, with D possibly being TRBD1 (5 bases). Trimming shortened V by 0 bases and J by 7 bases, and 19 bases separated the two germline ends. The CDR3 is 16 amino acids. From germline, CDR1 is SGHRS and CDR2 YFSETQ. CDR3 nucleotides: TGCGCCAGCAGCTTGGAGCGGGCCGGGGACTTCGGTGAAGCTTTCTTT. Translated, it gives CASSLERAGDFGEAFF.

Ten or more counts support this clonotype. V and J are TRBV7-2 and TRBJ2-1; D uncertain. This CDR3 has 13 amino acids. V shed 1 base and J shed 10 bases, with 11 bases lying between them. CDR1 is SGHTA and CDR2 is FQGNSA in the germline V gene. For the CDR3, the DNA is TGTGCCAGCAGCTTAGGCAGGTTTTTGGAGCAGTTCTTC. Translated: CASSLGRFLEQFF.

Ten or more counts support this clonotype. The chain joins TRBV3-1 to TRBJ1-1; D is possibly TRBD1 (6 bases). Germline values: CDR1 LGHDT, CDR2 YNNKEL (reference sequence). Between the trimmed V and J ends, which lost 4 bases and 3 bases, there was a span of 15 bases. The CDR3 covers 15 residues. CDR3 in amino acids: CASSLPQGKDTEAFF. The CDR3 nucleotides read TGTGCCAGCAGCCTTCCTCAGGGGAAGGACACTGAAGCTTTCTTT.

This clonotype has only one observation. A read error may produce the germline difference seen at one junction end. This chain uses TRBV20-1 with TRBJ2-1; TRBD2 matches at 7 bases. The CDR3 consists of 20 residues. From germline, CDR1 is DFQATT and CDR2 SNEGSKA (reference sequence). The CDR3: CSARTLPGLPSVDSYNERFF. The CDR3 nucleotides are TGCAGTGCCAGAACACTTCCGGGACTACCCTCGGTGGACTCCTACAATGAGCGGTTCTTC.

This clonotype occurred many times. The rearrangement joins TRBV7-3 to TRBJ2-1, with D hard to call. This CDR3 is built from 15 residues. The V and J ends lost 3 bases and 0 bases respectively, with 9 bases between them. CDR1 is SGHTA, CDR2 FQGTGA, per germline. CDR3: CASSLDAPSYNEQFF. Written as DNA, the CDR3 is TGTGCCAGCAGCTTGGACGCGCCCTCCTACAATGAGCAGTTCTTC.

In this sample, this clonotype turned up many times. The chain uses TRBV15 and TRBJ2-7; 7 positions agree with TRBD2. CDR1 is LNHNV and CDR2 is YYDKDF in the germline V gene (reference sequence). CDR3 length: 14 residues. With 2 bases clipped from V and 0 bases from J, the junction kept 1 base outside the gene matches. CDR3 sequence: CATSRRGSSYEQYF. CDR3 DNA sequence: TGTGCCACCAGCAGACGCGGGAGCTCCTACGAGCAGTACTTC. The variable domain in full, with the rest retrieved from reference TRBV15 and TRBJ2-7, is DAMVIQNPRYQVTQFGKPVTLSCSQTLNHNVMYWYQQKSSQAPKLLFHYYDKDFNNEADTPDNFQSRRPNTSFCFLDIRSPGLGDTAMYLCATSRRGSSYEQYFGPGTRLTVT.

This clonotype was observed at least ten times. This chain joins TRBV4-1 and TRBJ1-1, with D tentatively TRBD1 (5 bases). The germline V gene has CDR1 MGHRA and CDR2 YSYEKL. With 0 bases removed from V and 2 bases from J, the gap between germline ends came to 7 bases. This CDR3 comprises 14 residues. CDR3 DNA sequence: TGCGCCAGCAGCCAAGAGGGGGTCAACACTGAAGCTTTCTTT. Its protein product is CASSQEGVNTEAFF.

This clonotype was picked up many times. The chain is built from TRBV12-3 or TRBV12-4 and TRBJ2-7, with 9 bases identical to TRBD1. The CDR3 extends over 14 amino acids. The ends lost 3 bases at V and 5 bases at J; junction bases unmatched: 5. DNA for the CDR3: TGTGCCAGCAGTTTCACAGGGGGCATCCACGAGCAGTACTTC. Protein sequence: CASSFTGGIHEQYF.